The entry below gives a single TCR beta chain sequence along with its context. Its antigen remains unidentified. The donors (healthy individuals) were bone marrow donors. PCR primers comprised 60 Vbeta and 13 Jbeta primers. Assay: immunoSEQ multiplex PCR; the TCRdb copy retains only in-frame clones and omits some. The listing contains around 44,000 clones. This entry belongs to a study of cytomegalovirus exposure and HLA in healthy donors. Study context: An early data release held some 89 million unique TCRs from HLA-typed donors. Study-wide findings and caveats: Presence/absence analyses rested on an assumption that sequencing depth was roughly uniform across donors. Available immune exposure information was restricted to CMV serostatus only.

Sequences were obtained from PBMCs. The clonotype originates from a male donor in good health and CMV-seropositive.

The DNA of the CDR3 is TGTGCCAGCTCACCAGAGGTGGATACGCAGTATTTT. Translation gives CASSPEVDTQYF. The chain employs TRBV18 and TRBJ2-3; D unclear. The CDR3 consists of 12 residues. V was trimmed by 2 bases and J by 6 bases, leaving 6 bases between them. CDR1 and CDR2 from the germline V gene are KGHSH and LQKENI.